One and the same sample provided the 23 T cell receptor beta chains below, sequenced in a study of human T cells and chemical hapten exposure (dated by TCRdb to the early 2020s). Library method: RACE. Reads for this sample came from a NextSeq 500. Clones were called with MiXCR by TCRdb after fastp trimmed the public reads at Q25, and only in-frame beta chains were retained. Duplicate CDR3 protein sequences are folded into a single record with the most common DNA and genes. This sample lists some 350,000 distinct CDR3 sequences; approximately 6.9% were detected once. Around 8.2% of the sample goes to the ten largest clones. Reading the label with the study, this specimen's time point is: patch test 1, 2 weeks after DPC sensitization. Interpreted using the paper, the treatment or condition label stands for: therapeutic diphenylcyclopropenone sensitization with weekly scalp DPC. This material consisted of whole blood, taken in connection with sensitization to the hapten diphenylcyclopropenone (DPC). The receptors shown here come from a woman under 30 with alopecia areata. Some clones in this sample may be carry-over from other donors' samples.

This clonotype was seen at least ten times. V gene TRBV5-1 combines with J gene TRBJ2-5; possibly TRBD1 for D (5 bases). The CDR3 extends over 14 amino acids. Germline V lookup: CDR1 SGHRS, CDR2 YFSETQ. Trimming stripped 1 base from V and 4 bases from J, with 11 bases between. CDR3 DNA: TGCGCCAGCAGCTTGTCTCCCCAGGGAGAGACCCAGTACTTC. Protein: CASSLSPQGETQYF.

This clonotype was seen only a few times. A much larger clone differs by one base, so this may be a read error. The gene calls are TRBV5-1 and TRBJ2-3; tentatively, D is TRBD1 (5 bases). This CDR3 spans 16 amino acids. V lost 3 bases, J lost 1 base, and 15 bases lay in between. Germline CDR1 reads SGHRS; CDR2 reads YFSETQ. The DNA for the CDR3 is TGCGCCAGCAGCTGGGCTAGGGGCAGGGGCACAGATACGCAGTATTTT. It codes for CASSWARGRGTDTQYF.

The V gene is TRBV4-1, the J gene TRBJ2-3; a weak D match, TRBD1 (6 bases). The CDR3 extends over 17 amino acids. The V and J ends lost 1 base and 1 base respectively, with 15 bases between them. Germline CDR1 is MGHRA and CDR2 is YSYEKL. The CDR3 spells CASSQAFGQSGTDTQYF. The CDR3 nucleotides are TGCGCCAGCAGCCAAGCTTTCGGACAGTCAGGCACAGATACGCAGTATTTT.

In its sample, this clonotype was seen a few times. The chain carries TRBV10-3 and TRBJ2-2; no reliable D call. CDR3 length: 13 amino acids. Trimming shortened V by 6 bases and J by 6 bases, and 11 bases separated the two germline ends. The V gene's germline CDR1 is ENHRY and CDR2 SYGVKD. CDR3 region: CAIRDSIPGELFF. The CDR3 nucleotides are TGTGCCATCAGGGATAGTATCCCCGGGGAGCTGTTTTTT.

This clonotype was picked up many times. In nucleotides, the CDR3 is TGTGCCAGCAGCTTAATTACAGGAGATACGCAGTATTTT. This codes for CASSLITGDTQYF. The chain joins TRBV7-3 to TRBJ2-3; tentatively, D is TRBD1 (5 bases). Germline V lookup: CDR1 SGHTA, CDR2 FQGTGA. The CDR3 covers 13 residues. Trimming removed 1 base at V and 5 bases at J, with 7 bases between.

The CDR3 DNA is TGTGCCAGCACCCGCAGGGGCGATTCACCCCTCCACTTT. As protein: CASTRRGDSPLHF. This chain connects TRBV2 to TRBJ1-6; D might be TRBD1 (6 bases). V was cut by 7 bases and J by 8 bases, with 12 bases left in between. CDR3 size: 13 residues. The germline gives CDR1 SNHLY, CDR2 FYNNEI.

This clonotype has ten or more counts. The V gene is TRBV29-1, the J gene TRBJ2-1, with D perhaps given as TRBD1 or TRBD2 (5 bases each). This CDR3 is 15 amino acids long. V lost 4 bases and J lost 5, with 18 bases in between. CDR1 is SQVTM, CDR2 ANQGSEA, per germline. The CDR3 nucleotides are TGCAGCGTTGGGGGGATCTCGGTAGCCCACAATGAGCAGTTCTTC. Protein: CSVGGISVAHNEQFF.

The chain couples TRBV29-1 to TRBJ1-1; D remains unclear. The CDR3 has 11 amino acids. V was pared by 7 bases and J by 5 bases, with 11 bases between. Germline CDR1 reads SQVTM; CDR2 reads ANQGSEA. The CDR3 region has the DNA TGCAGCGCGCGACCGGAAACTGAAGCTTTCTTT. Translation: CSARPETEAFF.

The chain joins TRBV5-1 to TRBJ2-3; 15 nucleotides agree with TRBD2. Germline values: CDR1 SGHRS, CDR2 YFSETQ. V was pared by 4 bases and J by 6 bases, with 9 bases of the junction left unmatched. The CDR3 spans 17 residues. CDR3 sequence (DNA): TGCGCCAGCAGCCTGGGACTAGCGGGGGGCCTCTGGGATACGCAGTATTTT. The encoded protein is CASSLGLAGGLWDTQYF.

This clonotype was detected only a few times. This chain joins TRBV29-1 and TRBJ2-5; 9 bases agree with TRBD1. Trimming at V came to 6 bases and at J to 5 bases, leaving 10 bases not matched to a gene. The CDR3 loop spans 14 amino acids. Looked up from germline, CDR1 is SQVTM and CDR2 is ANQGSEA. The CDR3 reads CSVGTGGAGETQYF. In nucleotides, the CDR3 is TGCAGCGTGGGAACAGGGGGCGCGGGGGAGACCCAGTACTTC.

The chain couples TRBV7-9 to TRBJ2-3; 11 bases align to TRBD1. This CDR3 has 17 amino acids. From germline, CDR1 is SEHNR and CDR2 FQNEAQ (reference sequence). V shed 0 bases and J 3 bases; nucleotides not matched to a gene: 5. The chain's CDR3 is CASSLAIGQGATDTQYF. The CDR3 region has the DNA TGTGCCAGCAGCTTAGCCATAGGACAGGGGGCAACAGATACGCAGTATTTT.

This clonotype was found many times. This chain connects TRBV13 to TRBJ2-7; maybe TRBD2 (5 bases). CDR3 length equals 15 residues. Germline CDR1 and CDR2: PRHDT and FYEKMQ (reference sequence). Trimming cost V 5 bases and J 1 base, with 15 bases left between them. The DNA of the CDR3 is TGTGCCAGCAGCCCAACTAGATTTGGGTCCTACGAGCAGTACTTC. This encodes CASSPTRFGSYEQYF.

This clonotype has only a few counts. The rearrangement links TRBV28 to TRBJ1-4; D is ambiguous. V was shortened by 5 bases and J by 9 bases, with 13 bases between the two germline ends. The CDR3 extends over 13 amino acids. Germline loops: CDR1 MDHEN, CDR2 SYDVKM. The CDR3 DNA reads TGTGCCAGCAGTCCTCTGGTTCGGCAAAAACTGTTTTTT. This encodes CASSPLVRQKLFF.

This clonotype came up many times. The chain links TRBV20-1 to TRBJ2-5; D is possibly TRBD2 (6 bases). This CDR3 has 12 residues. CDR1 is DFQATT and CDR2 is SNEGSKA in the germline V gene (reference sequence). The CDR3 DNA follows: TGCGGCGGGACTGACGACCAAGAGACCCAGTACTTC. Its protein product is CGGTDDQETQYF.

This clonotype was recorded a few times. The chain joins TRBV5-1 to TRBJ2-7; TRBD1 or TRBD2 may be the D gene (6 bases each). This CDR3 is 15 amino acids long. Germline V gives CDR1 SGHRS, CDR2 YFSETQ. V lost 0 bases and J lost 4, with 14 bases in between. The CDR3 coding sequence is TGCGCCAGCAGCTTGGTGGCAGGGGAGGATTACGAGCAGTACTTC. Encoded protein: CASSLVAGEDYEQYF.

Only a few counts were recorded for this clonotype. The chain recombines TRBV9 with TRBJ2-5; maybe TRBD2 (6 bases). CDR3 length: 15 residues. Deletions cut 1 base from V and 3 bases from J, with 13 bases between. CDR1 SGDLS and CDR2 YYNGEE come from the germline V gene. CDR3 loop: CASSVRGGGEETQYF. In DNA, the CDR3 is TGTGCCAGCAGCGTACGAGGTGGAGGGGAAGAGACCCAGTACTTC.

The chain carries TRBV7-2 and TRBJ1-5; D possibly corresponds to TRBD1 (6 bases). Trimming left V 3 bases short and J 6 bases short, with 15 bases between. There are 15 residues in the CDR3. The V gene's germline CDR1 is SGHTA and CDR2 FQGNSA. The chain's CDR3 is CASSLNREAGQPQHF. CDR3 sequence (DNA): TGTGCCAGCAGCTTGAACAGGGAGGCCGGTCAGCCCCAGCATTTT.

This clonotype was detected only a few times. This chain connects TRBV12-3 or TRBV12-4 to TRBJ2-7; the match to TRBD1 covers 11 bases. V lost 5 bases, J lost 3 bases, and 12 bases stayed unmatched. This CDR3 comprises 17 residues. CDR3 in DNA: TGTGCCAGCAGTAAAGGGACAGGGGGGTCGGCCTTCTACGAGCAGTACTTC. Its protein product is CASSKGTGGSAFYEQYF.

Note on this clonotype: Just one base apart from a much larger clone, this may be a read error. The gene calls are TRBV5-6 and TRBJ2-3; D remains ambiguous. CDR1 and CDR2 (germline): SGHDT, YYEEEE. CDR3 size: 15 residues. V was cut by 4 bases and J by 3 bases, with 15 bases left in between. The CDR3: CASSGSTQVTDTQYF. CDR3 DNA sequence: TGTGCCAGCAGCGGGTCCACTCAGGTTACAGATACGCAGTATTTT.

This clonotype has a handful of counts. This chain uses TRBV7-6 with TRBJ2-7; 7 bases fit TRBD1. Trimming at V came to 5 bases and at J to 4 bases, leaving 11 bases not matched to a gene. The germline V gene encodes CDR1 SGHVS and CDR2 FNYEAQ. The CDR3 extends over 15 amino acids. Here the CDR3 reads CASSQATGQLYEQYF. DNA of the CDR3: TGTGCCAGCAGCCAAGCCACGGGACAGCTTTACGAGCAGTACTTC. Full variable domain (missing parts from reference TRBV7-6 and TRBJ2-7): GAGVSQSPRYKVTKRGQDVALRCDPISGHVSLYWYRQALGQGPEFLTYFNYEAQQDKSGLPNDRFSAERPEGSISTLTIQRTEQRDSAMYRCASSQATGQLYEQYFGPGTRLTVT.

The rearrangement uses TRBV7-2 and TRBJ1-4, with D perhaps TRBD1 (5 bases). This CDR3 spans 15 amino acids. With 6 bases removed from V and 2 bases from J, the gap between germline ends came to 13 bases. Germline V gene lookup returns CDR1 SGHTA and CDR2 FQGNSA. Here the CDR3 reads CASSFRGDTNEKLFF. The CDR3 DNA reads as TGTGCCAGCAGTTTTCGGGGGGACACTAATGAAAAACTGTTTTTT. Filled out from reference TRBV7-2 and TRBJ1-4, the complete variable domain reads GAGVSQSPSNKVTEKGKDVELRCDPISGHTALYWYRQSLGQGLEFLIYFQGNSAPDKSGLPSDRFSAERTGGSVSTLTIQRTQQEDSAVYLCASSFRGDTNEKLFFGSGTQLSVL.

This clonotype was observed at least ten times. This rearrangement joins TRBV6-2 or TRBV6-3 to TRBJ2-1; 11 nucleotides align to TRBD1. With 2 bases clipped from V and 5 bases from J, the junction kept 5 bases outside the gene matches. CDR3 length: 16 amino acids. The germline V gene encodes CDR1 MNHEY and CDR2 SVGEGT. The DNA for the CDR3 is TGTGCCAGCAGTTACGGGGGGACAGGGGGAAACAATGAGCAGTTCTTC. It yields the protein CASSYGGTGGNNEQFF.

The gene calls are TRBV20-1 and TRBJ1-1; no clear D. Germline V gene sequence: CDR1 DFQATT, CDR2 SNEGSKA (reference sequence). CDR3 length equals 15 residues. V lost 0 bases and J 0 bases, leaving 11 bases between the germline ends. CDR3 coding DNA: TGCAGTGCTAGAGATTCGCAGCAGGTGAACACTGAAGCTTTCTTT. This codes for CSARDSQQVNTEAFF.